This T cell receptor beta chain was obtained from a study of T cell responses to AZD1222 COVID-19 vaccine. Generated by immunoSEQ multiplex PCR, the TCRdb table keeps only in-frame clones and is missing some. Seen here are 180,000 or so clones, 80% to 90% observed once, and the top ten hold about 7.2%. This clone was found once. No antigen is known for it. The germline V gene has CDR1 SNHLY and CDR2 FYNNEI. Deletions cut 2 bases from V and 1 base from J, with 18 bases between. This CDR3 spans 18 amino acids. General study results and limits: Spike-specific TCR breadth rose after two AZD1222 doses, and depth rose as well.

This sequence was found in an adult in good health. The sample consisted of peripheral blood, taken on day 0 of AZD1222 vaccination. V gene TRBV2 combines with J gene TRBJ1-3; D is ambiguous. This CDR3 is CASSERFRFDFSGNTIYF. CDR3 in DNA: TGTGCCAGCAGTGAACGGTTTCGTTTCGATTTTTCTGGAAACACCATATATTTT.